In its sample, the clone carrying this T cell receptor beta chain was seen many times. Its cognate antigen is unknown. This record belongs to a study of T cell repertoires in cytomegalovirus infection. Study information: Carrying CMV and the relevant HLA type showed in public TCR beta signatures. The study's findings and limits: HLA-C-restricted CMV-specific TCR beta clonotypes were dominant in the ex vivo response. The cumulative frequency of public TCR beta families distinguished individuals who carried CMV together with the relevant HLA.

The CDR3 has 16 amino acids. Unmatched junction bases numbered 8, after V lost 3 bases and J lost 5 bases. The germline gives CDR1 WSHSY, CDR2 SAAADI. A single record per CDR3 protein comes from TCRdb applying MiXCR to the reads. The sample includes about 260,000 distinct CDR3 sequences, approximately 15% of them seen just once. V gene TRBV10-2 combines with J gene TRBJ2-1, with 9 bases that match TRBD2. Specimen: PBMCs. The source of this sequence is a human donor in good health (CMV status not recorded). Some clones in this sample may be carry-over from other donors' samples. Here the CDR3 reads CASSDLSGRVDNEQFF. The CDR3 DNA sequence: TGCGCCAGCAGTGACCTTAGCGGGAGAGTAGACAATGAGCAGTTCTTC.